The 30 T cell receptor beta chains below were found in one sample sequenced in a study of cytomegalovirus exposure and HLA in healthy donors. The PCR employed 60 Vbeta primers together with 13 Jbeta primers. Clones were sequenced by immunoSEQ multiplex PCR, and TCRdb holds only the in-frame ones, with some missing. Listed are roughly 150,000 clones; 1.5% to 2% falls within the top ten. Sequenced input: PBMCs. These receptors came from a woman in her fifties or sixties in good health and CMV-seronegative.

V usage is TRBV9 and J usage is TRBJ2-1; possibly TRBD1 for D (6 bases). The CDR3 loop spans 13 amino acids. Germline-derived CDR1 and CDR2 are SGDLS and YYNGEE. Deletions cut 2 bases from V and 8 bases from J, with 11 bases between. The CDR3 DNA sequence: TGTGCCAGCAGCGTCAGGGGTAGGGATGAGCAGTTCTTC. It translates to CASSVRGRDEQFF.

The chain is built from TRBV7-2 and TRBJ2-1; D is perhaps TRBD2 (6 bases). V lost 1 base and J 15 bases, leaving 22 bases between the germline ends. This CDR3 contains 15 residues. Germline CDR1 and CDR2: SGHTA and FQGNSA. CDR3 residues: CASSLEGMGGALSFF. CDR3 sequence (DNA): TGTGCCAGCAGCTTAGAGGGGATGGGCGGGGCTTTGTCGTTCTTC. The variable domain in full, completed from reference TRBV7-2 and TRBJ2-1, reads GAGVSQSPSNKVTEKGKDVELRCDPISGHTALYWYRQSLGQGLEFLIYFQGNSAPDKSGLPSDRFSAERTGGSVSTLTIQRTQQEDSAVYLCASSLEGMGGALSFFGPGTRLTVL.

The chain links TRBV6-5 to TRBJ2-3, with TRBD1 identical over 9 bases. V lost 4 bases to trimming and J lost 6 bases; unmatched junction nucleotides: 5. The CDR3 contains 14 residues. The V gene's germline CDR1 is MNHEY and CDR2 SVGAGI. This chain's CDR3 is CASSWDREGDTQYF. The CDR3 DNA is TGTGCCAGCAGTTGGGACAGGGAAGGCGATACGCAGTATTTT.

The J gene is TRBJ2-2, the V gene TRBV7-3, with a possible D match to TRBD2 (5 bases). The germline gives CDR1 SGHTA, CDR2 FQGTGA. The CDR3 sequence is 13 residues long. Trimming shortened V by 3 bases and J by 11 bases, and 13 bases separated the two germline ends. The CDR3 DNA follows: TGTGCCAGCAGCTTGACTGGGAGCGAAGAGCTGTTTTTT. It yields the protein CASSLTGSEELFF.

CDR3 sequence: CASSEPGTAFYEQYF. The CDR3 DNA follows: TGTGCCAGCAGTGAACCCGGGACAGCCTTCTACGAGCAGTACTTC. V and J are TRBV6-1 and TRBJ2-7; TRBD1 matches at 7 bases. The germline gives CDR1 MNHNS, CDR2 SASEGT. The CDR3 consists of 15 residues. The V and J ends lost 2 bases and 3 bases, in that order; junction bases with no gene match: 7.

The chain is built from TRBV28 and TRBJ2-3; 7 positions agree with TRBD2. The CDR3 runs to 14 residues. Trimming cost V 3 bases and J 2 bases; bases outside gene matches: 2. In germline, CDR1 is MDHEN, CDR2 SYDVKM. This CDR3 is CASSFGGVTDTQYF. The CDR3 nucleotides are TGTGCCAGCAGTTTTGGGGGGGTCACAGATACGCAGTATTTT.

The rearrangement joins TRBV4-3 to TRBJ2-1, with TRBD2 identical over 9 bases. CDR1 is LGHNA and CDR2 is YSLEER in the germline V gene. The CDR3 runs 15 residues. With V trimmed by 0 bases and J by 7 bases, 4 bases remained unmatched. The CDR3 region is CASSQDPAGGNEQFF. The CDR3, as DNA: TGCGCCAGCAGCCAAGATCCAGCGGGGGGTAATGAGCAGTTCTTC.

The CDR3 bases are TGTGCCATCAGTGCAGTAGCGGCCTACAATGAGCAGTTCTTC. Translation: CAISAVAAYNEQFF. This chain uses TRBV10-3 with TRBJ2-1; maybe TRBD2 (6 bases). CDR3 length: 14 amino acids. Germline V gene data show CDR1 as ENHRY and CDR2 as SYGVKD. Trimming stripped 4 bases from V and 2 bases from J, with 9 bases between.

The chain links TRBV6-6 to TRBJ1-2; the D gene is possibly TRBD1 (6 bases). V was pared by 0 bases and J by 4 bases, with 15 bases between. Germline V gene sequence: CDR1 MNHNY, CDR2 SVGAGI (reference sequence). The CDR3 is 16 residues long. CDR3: CASSYSGTEDSYGYTF. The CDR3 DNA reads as TGTGCCAGCAGTTACTCTGGGACCGAGGACAGCTATGGCTACACCTTC.

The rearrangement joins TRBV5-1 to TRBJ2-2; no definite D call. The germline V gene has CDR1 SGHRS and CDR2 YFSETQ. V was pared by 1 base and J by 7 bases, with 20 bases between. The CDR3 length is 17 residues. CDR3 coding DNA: TGCGCCAGCAGCTTGAGCGTGATCTCCGCGTTGGGCGGGGAGCTGTTTTTT. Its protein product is CASSLSVISALGGELFF. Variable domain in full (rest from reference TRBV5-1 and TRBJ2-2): KAGVTQTPRYLIKTRGQQVTLSCSPISGHRSVSWYQQTPGQGLQFLFEYFSETQRNKGNFPGRFSGRQFSNSRSEMNVSTLELGDSALYLCASSLSVISALGGELFFGEGSRLTVL.

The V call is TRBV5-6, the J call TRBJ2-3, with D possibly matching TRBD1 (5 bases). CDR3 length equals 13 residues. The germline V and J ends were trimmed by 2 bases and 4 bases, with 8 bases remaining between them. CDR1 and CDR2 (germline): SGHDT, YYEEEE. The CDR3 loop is CASSFGAPDTQYF. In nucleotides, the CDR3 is TGTGCCAGCAGCTTTGGGGCCCCAGATACGCAGTATTTT. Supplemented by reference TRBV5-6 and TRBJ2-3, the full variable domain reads DAGVTQSPTHLIKTRGQQVTLRCSPKSGHDTVSWYQQALGQGPQFIFQYYEEEERQRGNFPDRFSGHQFPNYSSELNVNALLLGDSALYLCASSFGAPDTQYFGPGTRLTVL.

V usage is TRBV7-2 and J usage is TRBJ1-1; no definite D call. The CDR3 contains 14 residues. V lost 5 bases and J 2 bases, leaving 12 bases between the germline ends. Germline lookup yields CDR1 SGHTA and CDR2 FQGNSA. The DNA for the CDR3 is TGTGCCAGCAGCCCCCACAGTATAAACACTGAAGCTTTCTTT. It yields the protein CASSPHSINTEAFF.

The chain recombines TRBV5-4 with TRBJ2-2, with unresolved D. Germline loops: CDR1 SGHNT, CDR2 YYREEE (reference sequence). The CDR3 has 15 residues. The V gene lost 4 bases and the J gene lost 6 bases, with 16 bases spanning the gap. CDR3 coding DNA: TGTGCCAGCAGCCCCGCCCGAAGTCAGGCCGGGGAGCTGTTTTTT. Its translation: CASSPARSQAGELFF.

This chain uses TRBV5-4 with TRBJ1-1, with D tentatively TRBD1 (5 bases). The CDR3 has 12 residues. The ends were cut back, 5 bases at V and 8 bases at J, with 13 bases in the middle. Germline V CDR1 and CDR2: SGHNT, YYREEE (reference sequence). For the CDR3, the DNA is TGTGCCAGCAGAGGACGACAGTCGGAAGCTTTCTTT. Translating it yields CASRGRQSEAFF.

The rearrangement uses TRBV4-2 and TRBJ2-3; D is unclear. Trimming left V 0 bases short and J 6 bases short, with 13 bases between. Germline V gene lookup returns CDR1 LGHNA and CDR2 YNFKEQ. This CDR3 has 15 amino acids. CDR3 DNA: TGTGCCAGCAGCCAAGATCCCGTCCTCGGGGATACGCAGTATTTT. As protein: CASSQDPVLGDTQYF.

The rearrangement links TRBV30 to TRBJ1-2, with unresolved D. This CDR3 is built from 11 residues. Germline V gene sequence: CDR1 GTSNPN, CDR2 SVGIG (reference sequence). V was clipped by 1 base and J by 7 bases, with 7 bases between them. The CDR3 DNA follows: TGTGCCTGGAGTGGGGCCGTTGGCTACACCTTC. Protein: CAWSGAVGYTF.

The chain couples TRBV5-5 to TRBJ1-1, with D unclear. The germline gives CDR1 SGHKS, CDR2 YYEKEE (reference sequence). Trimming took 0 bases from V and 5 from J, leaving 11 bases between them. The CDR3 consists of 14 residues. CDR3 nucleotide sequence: TGTGCCAGCAGCTTGGGATCTGTGAGGACTGAAGCTTTCTTT. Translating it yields CASSLGSVRTEAFF. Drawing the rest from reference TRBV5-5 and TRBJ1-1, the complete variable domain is DAGVTQSPTHLIKTRGQQVTLRCSPISGHKSVSWYQQVLGQGPQFIFQYYEKEERGRGNFPDRFSARQFPNYSSELNVNALLLGDSALYLCASSLGSVRTEAFFGQGTRLTVV.

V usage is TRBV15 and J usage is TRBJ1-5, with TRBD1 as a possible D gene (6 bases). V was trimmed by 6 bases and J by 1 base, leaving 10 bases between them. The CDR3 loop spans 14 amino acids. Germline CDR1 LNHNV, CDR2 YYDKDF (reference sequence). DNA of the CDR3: TGTGCCACCAGGACGGGACAAAGCAATCAGCCCCAGCATTTT. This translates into CATRTGQSNQPQHF.

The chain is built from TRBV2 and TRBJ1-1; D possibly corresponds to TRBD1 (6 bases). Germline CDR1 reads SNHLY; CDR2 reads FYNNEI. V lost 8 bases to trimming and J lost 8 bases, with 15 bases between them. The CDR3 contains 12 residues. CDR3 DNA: TGTGCCAGCCACAGGGAGCGAACAGAAGCTTTCTTT. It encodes CASHRERTEAFF.

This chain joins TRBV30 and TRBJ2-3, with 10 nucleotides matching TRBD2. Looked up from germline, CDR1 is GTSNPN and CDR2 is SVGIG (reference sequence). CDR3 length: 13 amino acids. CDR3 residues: CVWGTSGADTQYF. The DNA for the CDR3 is TGTGTGTGGGGAACTAGCGGGGCAGATACGCAGTATTTT.

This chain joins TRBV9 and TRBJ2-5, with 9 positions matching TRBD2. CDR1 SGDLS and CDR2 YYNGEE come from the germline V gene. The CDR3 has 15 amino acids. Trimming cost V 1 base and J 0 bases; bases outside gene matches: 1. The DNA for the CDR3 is TGTGCCAGCAGCGTAACTAGCGGGTACCAAGAGACCCAGTACTTC. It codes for CASSVTSGYQETQYF.

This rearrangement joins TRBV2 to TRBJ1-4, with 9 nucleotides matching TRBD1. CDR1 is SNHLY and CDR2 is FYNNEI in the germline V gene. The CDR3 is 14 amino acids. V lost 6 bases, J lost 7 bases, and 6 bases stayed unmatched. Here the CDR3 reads CASSLQGAAEKLFF. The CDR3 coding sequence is TGTGCCAGCAGCTTACAGGGGGCTGCTGAAAAACTGTTTTTT.

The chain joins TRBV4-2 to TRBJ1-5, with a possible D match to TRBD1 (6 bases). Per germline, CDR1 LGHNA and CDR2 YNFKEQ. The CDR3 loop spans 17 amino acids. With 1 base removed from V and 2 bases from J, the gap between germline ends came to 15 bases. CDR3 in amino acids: CASSQGPGAGGNQPQHF. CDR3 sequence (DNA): TGTGCCAGCAGCCAAGGTCCGGGGGCGGGAGGCAATCAGCCCCAGCATTTT.

The CDR3 DNA reads TGTGCCAGCAGCACAGCCTACGGTAGCGGGATTGACTCCTACAATGAGCAGTTCTTC. Protein product: CASSTAYGSGIDSYNEQFF. V is TRBV7-9 and J is TRBJ2-1; the match to TRBD2 covers 8 bases. Germline CDR1 SEHNR, CDR2 FQNEAQ (reference sequence). The length of the CDR3 is 19 residues. The V gene end was trimmed by 5 bases and the J gene end by 0 bases; junction bases not matched to a gene: 15.

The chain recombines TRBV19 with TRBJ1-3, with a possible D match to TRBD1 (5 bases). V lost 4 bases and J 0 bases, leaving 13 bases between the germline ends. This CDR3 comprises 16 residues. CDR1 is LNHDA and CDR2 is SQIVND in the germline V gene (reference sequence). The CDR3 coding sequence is TGTGCCAGTAGTACGCCGGGACTGATCTCTGGAAACACCATATATTTT. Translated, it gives CASSTPGLISGNTIYF.

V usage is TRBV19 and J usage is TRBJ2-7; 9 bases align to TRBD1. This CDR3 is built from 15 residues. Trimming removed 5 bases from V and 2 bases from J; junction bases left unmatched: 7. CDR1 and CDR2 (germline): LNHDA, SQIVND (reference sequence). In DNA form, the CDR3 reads TGTGCCAGTAGTTGGGCGGGACAGGGTCCCTACGAGCAGTACTTC. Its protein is CASSWAGQGPYEQYF.

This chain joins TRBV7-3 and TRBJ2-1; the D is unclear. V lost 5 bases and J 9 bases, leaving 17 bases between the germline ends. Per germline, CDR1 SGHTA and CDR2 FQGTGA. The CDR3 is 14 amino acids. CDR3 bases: TGTGCCAGCAGCGCCAGACCCTCTGGCGGTGAGCAGTTCTTC. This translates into CASSARPSGGEQFF.

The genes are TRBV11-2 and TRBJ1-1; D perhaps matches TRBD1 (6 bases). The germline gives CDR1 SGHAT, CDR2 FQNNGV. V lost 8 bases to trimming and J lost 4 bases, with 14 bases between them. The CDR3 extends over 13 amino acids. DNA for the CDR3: TGTGCCAGCTTACTACAGGGAGTCACTGAAGCTTTCTTT. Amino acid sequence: CASLLQGVTEAFF.

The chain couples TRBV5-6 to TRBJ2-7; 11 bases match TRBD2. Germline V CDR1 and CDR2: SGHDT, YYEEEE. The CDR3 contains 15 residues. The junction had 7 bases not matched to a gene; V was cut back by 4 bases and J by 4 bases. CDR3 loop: CASSPLTSGKYEQYF. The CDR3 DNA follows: TGTGCCAGCAGCCCCCTGACTAGCGGGAAATACGAGCAGTACTTC.

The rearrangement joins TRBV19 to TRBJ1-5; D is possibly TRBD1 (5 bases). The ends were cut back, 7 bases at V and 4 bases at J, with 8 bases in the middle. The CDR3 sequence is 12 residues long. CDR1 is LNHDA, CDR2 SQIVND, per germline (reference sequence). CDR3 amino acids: CASTQGNQPQHF. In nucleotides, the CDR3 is TGTGCCAGTACCCAGGGTAATCAGCCCCAGCATTTT.